The 31 T cell receptor beta chains given below trace back to one sample, sequenced in a study of shared clonotypes between healthy human individuals. Sequenced by immunoSEQ multiplex PCR; TCRdb stores in-frame clones only, minus some. The sample holds around 600,000 clones, approximately 95% seen once. Naivety among CD8 cells was defined by CD45RO negativity and positive CCR7 selection, thereby excluding terminally differentiated effector memory CD45RA+ cells. Sequencing used naive CD8+ T cells sorted from blood. Source of these receptors: a woman in her 30s in good health.

The chain combines TRBV11-2 with TRBJ2-7; 8 bases are a match to TRBD1. CDR3 length: 19 residues. Germline lookup yields CDR1 SGHAT and CDR2 FQNNGV. After removal of 1 base from V and 3 bases from J, the junction contained 17 bases not matched to a gene. The CDR3 spells CASSLVSGQGTKGHYEQYF. CDR3 DNA: TGTGCCAGCAGCTTAGTCTCCGGACAGGGAACTAAGGGGCACTACGAGCAGTACTTC.

The rearrangement uses TRBV28 and TRBJ1-5, with TRBD1 as a possible D gene (5 bases). The CDR3 has 17 residues. CDR1 MDHEN and CDR2 SYDVKM come from the germline V gene. Trimming took 7 bases from V and 5 from J, leaving 24 bases between them. The CDR3 spells CASTTRKGKQEDQPQHF. DNA for the CDR3: TGTGCCAGCACCACTAGAAAGGGAAAACAGGAGGATCAGCCCCAGCATTTT.

The V gene is TRBV7-9, the J gene TRBJ1-1; weak D call: TRBD1 (5 bases). The CDR3 contains 15 residues. CDR1 SEHNR and CDR2 FQNEAQ come from the germline V gene (reference sequence). Trimming pared 7 bases from V and 4 bases from J, leaving 19 bases between. CDR3 sequence (DNA): TGTGCCAGCACCCTAGGGGTACAGTCGGGCACTGAAGCTTTCTTT. Its protein product is CASTLGVQSGTEAFF. The full variable domain, rest sourced from reference TRBV7-9 and TRBJ1-1, is DTGVSQNPRHKITKRGQNVTFRCDPISEHNRLYWYRQTLGQGPEFLTYFQNEAQLEKSRLLSDRFSAERPKGSFSTLEIQRTEQGDSAMYLCASTLGVQSGTEAFFGQGTRLTVV.

On this clone: In the same sample, other DNA sequences code for this CDR3. The J gene is TRBJ2-7, the V gene TRBV2; D is unclear. CDR1 is SNHLY and CDR2 is FYNNEI in the germline V gene. This CDR3 is 11 amino acids long. Trimming stripped 6 bases from V and 4 bases from J, with 7 bases between. As DNA, the CDR3 is TGTGCCAGCAGCCCTACTTACGAGCAGTACTTC. It is translated as CASSPTYEQYF.

The chain is built from TRBV28 and TRBJ2-6; D call uncertain. This CDR3 has 18 residues. V lost 1 base and J 1 base, leaving 14 bases between the germline ends. CDR1 MDHEN and CDR2 SYDVKM come from the germline V gene. CDR3 bases: TGTGCCAGCAGTTTATCCCGGATCGAAGAATCTGGGGCCAACGTCCTGACTTTC. This gives the protein CASSLSRIEESGANVLTF.

J is TRBJ2-1 and V is TRBV28; TRBD2 aligns across 8 bases. This CDR3 comprises 15 residues. The V segment lost 6 bases and the J segment 0 bases; nucleotides outside the gene matches: 4. Germline-derived CDR1 and CDR2 are MDHEN and SYDVKM. The CDR3 coding sequence is TGTGCCAGCAGATCAACTAGCGGCTCCTACAATGAGCAGTTCTTC. This translates into CASRSTSGSYNEQFF.

Comment on this clone: The same CDR3 can be traced to other DNA sequences in this sample. The chain links TRBV27 to TRBJ1-1; TRBD1 might be the D (5 bases). The CDR3 runs to 14 residues. Per the germline V gene, CDR1 is MNHEY and CDR2 is SMNVEV (reference sequence). Trimming removed 5 bases from V and 4 bases from J, with 14 bases in between. The CDR3 reads CASSPAGGGTEAFF. CDR3 sequence (DNA): TGTGCCAGCAGTCCCGCCGGGGGGGGCACTGAAGCTTTCTTT.

The gene calls are TRBV27 and TRBJ2-2; 9 nucleotides agree with TRBD1. CDR1 is MNHEY, CDR2 SMNVEV, per germline (reference sequence). There are 14 residues in the CDR3. Unmatched junction bases numbered 4, after V lost 4 bases and J lost 7 bases. CDR3 region: CASSWGQGNGELFF. CDR3 sequence (DNA): TGTGCCAGCAGTTGGGGACAGGGAAACGGGGAGCTGTTTTTT.

The chain recombines TRBV28 with TRBJ1-2, with 10 bases aligning to TRBD1. With 3 bases clipped from V and 7 bases from J, the junction kept 5 bases outside the gene matches. Germline CDR1 MDHEN, CDR2 SYDVKM. CDR3 length: 14 amino acids. CDR3 coding DNA: TGTGCCAGCAGTTTTTTCGGGACAGGGGTTGGCTACACCTTC. This sequence encodes CASSFFGTGVGYTF.

This chain joins TRBV15 and TRBJ2-1; 7 bases agree with TRBD2. The length of the CDR3 is 17 residues. Germline trimming cut 1 base from V and 9 bases from J; bases unmatched to any gene: 15. Per the germline V gene, CDR1 is LNHNV and CDR2 is YYDKDF (reference sequence). CDR3 sequence reads: CATSRGGARPWGGEQFF. In DNA form, the CDR3 reads TGTGCCACCAGCAGAGGCGGCGCCCGTCCCTGGGGGGGTGAGCAGTTCTTC. Drawing the rest from reference TRBV15 and TRBJ2-1, the complete variable domain is DAMVIQNPRYQVTQFGKPVTLSCSQTLNHNVMYWYQQKSSQAPKLLFHYYDKDFNNEADTPDNFQSRRPNTSFCFLDIRSPGLGDTAMYLCATSRGGARPWGGEQFFGPGTRLTVL.

This sequence joins TRBV6-5 and TRBJ1-1; unclear D gene. This CDR3 is 15 amino acids long. Germline V CDR1 and CDR2: MNHEY, SVGAGI. The V end was cut by 0 bases, the J end by 2 bases, with 10 bases between. CDR3 residues: CASSYSAGVNTEAFF. DNA of the CDR3: TGTGCCAGCAGTTACTCCGCGGGAGTAAACACTGAAGCTTTCTTT.

This chain links TRBV2 with TRBJ2-3; the D is unclear. There are 12 residues in the CDR3. Germline V gene lookup returns CDR1 SNHLY and CDR2 FYNNEI. Trimming stripped 4 bases from V and 2 bases from J, with 4 bases between. The CDR3 coding sequence is TGTGCCAGCAGTGGTTCCACAGATACGCAGTATTTT. Amino acid sequence: CASSGSTDTQYF.

This rearrangement joins TRBV6-6 to TRBJ1-5; D gene uncertain. The germline V and J ends were trimmed by 4 bases and 3 bases, with 10 bases remaining between them. Germline CDR1 reads MNHNY; CDR2 reads SVGAGI (reference sequence). The CDR3 length is 14 residues. DNA for the CDR3: TGTGCCAGCAGTTTCTCGGGAAACAATCAGCCCCAGCATTTT. Translated: CASSFSGNNQPQHF.

This chain connects TRBV5-1 to TRBJ2-1; D gene unclear. The CDR3 is made up of 15 amino acids. Trimming shortened V by 2 bases and J by 4 bases, and 13 bases separated the two germline ends. CDR1 and CDR2 from the germline V gene are SGHRS and YFSETQ. CDR3 nucleotide sequence: TGCGCCAGCAGCTTAGGTGGGGTGGGGTACAATGAGCAGTTCTTC. It is translated as CASSLGGVGYNEQFF.

V usage is TRBV11-2 and J usage is TRBJ1-2; no clear D gene. CDR1 is SGHAT and CDR2 is FQNNGV in the germline V gene. Trimming stripped 1 base from V and 10 bases from J, with 10 bases between. The CDR3 totals 12 residues. CDR3 nucleotide sequence: TGTGCCAGCAGCTTAGGGGAGGGAATCTACACCTTC. Translation gives CASSLGEGIYTF.

The chain employs TRBV5-5 and TRBJ2-1; 10 bases match TRBD2. V shed 1 base and J 8 bases; nucleotides not matched to a gene: 6. Germline V gene data show CDR1 as SGHKS and CDR2 as YYEKEE (reference sequence). The CDR3 consists of 15 residues. The CDR3 DNA is TGTGCCAGCAGCTTGTTTAGACTAGCGGGTGATGAGCAGTTCTTC. Protein sequence: CASSLFRLAGDEQFF. Full variable domain (rest looked up from reference TRBV5-5 and TRBJ2-1): DAGVTQSPTHLIKTRGQQVTLRCSPISGHKSVSWYQQVLGQGPQFIFQYYEKEERGRGNFPDRFSARQFPNYSSELNVNALLLGDSALYLCASSLFRLAGDEQFFGPGTRLTVL.

The chain recombines TRBV19 with TRBJ1-1; D unresolved. CDR1 LNHDA and CDR2 SQIVND come from the germline V gene (reference sequence). V was clipped by 8 bases and J by 4 bases, with 17 bases between them. The CDR3 is made up of 14 amino acids. The CDR3 loop reads CASEYQSGGTEAFF. CDR3 sequence (DNA): TGTGCCAGTGAGTATCAGTCGGGAGGCACTGAAGCTTTCTTT. The variable domain in full, completed from reference TRBV19 and TRBJ1-1, reads DGGITQSPKYLFRKEGQNVTLSCEQNLNHDAMYWYRQDPGQGLRLIYYSQIVNDFQKGDIAEGYSVSREKKESFPLTVTSAQKNPTAFYLCASEYQSGGTEAFFGQGTRLTVV.

The gene calls are TRBV19 and TRBJ2-1; D is undetermined. This CDR3 contains 15 residues. Germline lookup yields CDR1 LNHDA and CDR2 SQIVND (reference sequence). Deletions cut 1 base from V and 2 bases from J, with 9 bases between. The DNA for the CDR3 is TGTGCCAGTAGTATAGTCCCCGGAACCTACAATGAGCAGTTCTTC. Translating gives CASSIVPGTYNEQFF. The whole variable domain, filled in from reference TRBV19 and TRBJ2-1, reads DGGITQSPKYLFRKEGQNVTLSCEQNLNHDAMYWYRQDPGQGLRLIYYSQIVNDFQKGDIAEGYSVSREKKESFPLTVTSAQKNPTAFYLCASSIVPGTYNEQFFGPGTRLTVL.

The chain has TRBV5-8 and TRBJ2-5; D unclear. Matching the DNA end better, TRBJ2-7 makes the J call doubtful. Germline V CDR1 and CDR2: SGHTS, YDEGEE. The CDR3 sequence is 13 residues long. In nucleotides, the CDR3 is TGTGCCAGCAGCTTGGCAGGCTCCTACGAGCAGTACTTC. It is translated as CASSLAGSYEQYF.

The chain recombines TRBV7-5 with TRBJ1-2; the table's D call of TRBD1 was not tested on the DNA. TRBV7-5 is deemed a pseudogene. The CDR3 covers 19 residues. CDR3 in amino acids: CVRSPPPGQHRFYNYGYTF. The CDR3 DNA sequence: TGTGTCAGAAGCCCTCCCCCGGGACAGCATCGCTTCTATAACTATGGCTACACCTTC.

The chain combines TRBV28 with TRBJ2-5; D might be TRBD2 (5 bases). The DNA matches TRBJ2-7 better at its end, which makes the J call doubtful. The CDR3 runs 14 residues. CDR1 and CDR2 (germline): MDHEN, SYDVKM. The CDR3 spells CASRQVGSSYEQYF. CDR3 bases: TGTGCCAGCAGACAAGTGGGGAGCTCCTACGAGCAGTACTTC.

The CDR3 DNA sequence: TGCGCCAGCAAGGTACAGGGGGGGAACACTGAAGCTTTCTTT. It is translated as CASKVQGGNTEAFF. The rearrangement uses TRBV4-1 and TRBJ1-1; 8 bases map to TRBD1. The CDR3 runs 14 residues. Germline CDR1 and CDR2: MGHRA and YSYEKL. V lost 7 bases, J lost 1 base, and 5 bases stayed unmatched.

A note on this clone: Within the sample, other DNA sequences also encode this same CDR3. The chain carries TRBV27 and TRBJ1-5, with 8 nucleotides matching TRBD1. With V trimmed by 5 bases and J by 2 bases, 2 bases remained unmatched. Germline loops: CDR1 MNHEY, CDR2 SMNVEV (reference sequence). The CDR3 runs to 14 residues. The CDR3 DNA sequence: TGTGCCAGCAGTCTGACAGGGGGCAATCAGCCCCAGCATTTT. Encoded protein: CASSLTGGNQPQHF.

This chain uses TRBV28 with TRBJ1-3; D not resolved. This CDR3 contains 12 residues. V lost 5 bases and J lost 4, with 6 bases in between. Germline V gene lookup returns CDR1 MDHEN and CDR2 SYDVKM. The CDR3 DNA is TGTGCCAGCAGTCCGCACGGAAACACCATATATTTT. Amino acid sequence: CASSPHGNTIYF. Full variable domain (outside the CDR3, taken from reference TRBV28 and TRBJ1-3): DVKVTQSSRYLVKRTGEKVFLECVQDMDHENMFWYRQDPGLGLRLIYFSYDVKMKEKGDIPEGYSVSREKKERFSLILESASTNQTSMYLCASSPHGNTIYFGEGSWLTVV.

This clone appeared a few times. This sequence joins TRBV19 and TRBJ2-5; 10 nucleotides agree with TRBD2. The CDR3 loop spans 16 amino acids. Germline V gene sequence: CDR1 LNHDA, CDR2 SQIVND (reference sequence). Trimming removed 4 bases from V and 5 bases from J; junction bases left unmatched: 10. CDR3 sequence (DNA): TGTGCCAGTAGTACTGGAGCGGGAGGGGTCAAGGAGACCCAGTACTTC. This codes for CASSTGAGGVKETQYF.

The chain recombines TRBV7-8 with TRBJ2-5; the match to TRBD1 covers 7 bases. V lost 5 bases and J lost 3; bases outside the gene matches: 3. The CDR3 runs 13 residues. In germline, CDR1 is SGHVS, CDR2 FQNEAQ. CDR3 sequence reads: CASSRTGKETQYF. The DNA of the CDR3 is TGTGCCAGCAGCCGGACAGGAAAAGAGACCCAGTACTTC.

V is TRBV28 and J is TRBJ2-1, with D unresolved. V was clipped by 2 bases and J by 0 bases, with 8 bases between them. The CDR3 sequence is 15 residues long. The germline V gene has CDR1 MDHEN and CDR2 SYDVKM. CDR3 residues: CASSLDWSSYNEQFF. In DNA, the CDR3 is TGTGCCAGCAGTTTAGATTGGAGCTCCTACAATGAGCAGTTCTTC.

This clone was seen only once. V usage is TRBV13 and J usage is TRBJ1-1; no reliable D call. The CDR3 runs 13 residues. Germline CDR1 PRHDT, CDR2 FYEKMQ (reference sequence). V was cut by 5 bases and J by 2 bases, with 9 bases left in between. The chain's CDR3 is CASSPESNTEAFF. Written as DNA, the CDR3 is TGTGCCAGCAGCCCCGAGAGTAACACTGAAGCTTTCTTT.

The chain links TRBV21-1 to TRBJ1-1. TRBV21-1 is recorded as a pseudogene. There are 13 residues in the CDR3. As DNA, the CDR3 is TGTGCCAGCAGCAATGGGATCAACACTGAAGCTTTCTTT. Its protein is CASSNGINTEAFF.

The chain combines TRBV21-1 with TRBJ2-5; the table gives TRBD2 as D, unverified against the DNA. TRBV21-1 is noted as a pseudogene. This CDR3 region has 17 residues. CDR3 DNA sequence: TGTGCCAGCAGCAAAGCAGGGAGCGGTGGGCCGAAAGAGACCCAGTACTTC. This gives the protein CASSKAGSGGPKETQYF.

This rearrangement joins TRBV29-1 to TRBJ2-5, with a weak D call TRBD1 (5 bases). The germline CDR1 and CDR2 sequences are SQVTM and ANQGSEA. V dropped 5 bases and J dropped 1 base, with 8 bases sitting between them. This CDR3 region has 12 residues. The CDR3 reads CSVPTAQETQYF. In DNA form, the CDR3 reads TGCAGCGTTCCGACAGCCCAAGAGACCCAGTACTTC.